The 19 T cell receptor beta chains reported below all come from one sample, sequenced in a study of T cell responses to AZD1222 COVID-19 vaccine. Clones were read by immunoSEQ multiplex PCR, and TCRdb kept only the in-frame ones, dropping some. The table shows 150,000 to 200,000 clones, with roughly 90% occurring only once. The sample here was peripheral blood, taken 28 days after the second AZD1222 dose. The source is an adult who received the AZD1222 COVID-19 vaccine.

The chain combines TRBV27 with TRBJ2-7; D could derive from TRBD1 or TRBD2 (6 bases each). This CDR3 is 15 amino acids long. CDR1 and CDR2 from the germline V gene are MNHEY and SMNVEV (reference sequence). V shed 5 bases and J shed 1 base, with 15 bases lying between them. CDR3 protein: CASSPLLGGSYEQYF. Written as DNA, the CDR3 is TGTGCCAGCAGTCCCCTACTAGGGGGGTCCTACGAGCAGTACTTC.

The rearrangement joins TRBV10-3 to TRBJ1-2; 8 bases match TRBD1. J gave up 6 bases and V 8 bases, and 5 bases lay outside the gene matches. The CDR3 is made up of 12 amino acids. CDR1 and CDR2 (germline): ENHRY, SYGVKD. The CDR3 sequence: CAIEVQGDGYTF. As DNA, the CDR3 is TGTGCCATCGAGGTACAGGGGGATGGCTACACCTTC.

The gene calls are TRBV6-5 and TRBJ1-5; D perhaps matches TRBD1 (6 bases). CDR1 MNHEY and CDR2 SVGAGI come from the germline V gene. The CDR3 extends over 13 amino acids. V was shortened by 8 bases and J by 0 bases, with 8 bases between the two germline ends. DNA of the CDR3: TGTGCCAGCCAGGGGAGTAGCAATCAGCCCCAGCATTTT. Translated: CASQGSSNQPQHF.

This clone was recorded a few times. The V gene is TRBV6-4, the J gene TRBJ2-7; the D is unclear. This CDR3 is built from 14 residues. V lost 7 bases, J lost 0 bases, and 13 bases lay in between. Germline assignment: CDR1 MRHNA and CDR2 SNTAGT. The CDR3 DNA reads TGTGCCAGCACCGGTACCGAGAGCTCCTACGAGCAGTACTTC. Protein: CASTGTESSYEQYF.

V usage is TRBV7-2 and J usage is TRBJ1-1; the D is unclear. The V end was cut by 5 bases, the J end by 2 bases, with 9 bases between. Per germline, CDR1 SGHTA and CDR2 FQGNSA. This CDR3 region has 13 residues. Here the CDR3 DNA reads TGTGCCAGCAGCGCCTCAGCCAACACTGAAGCTTTCTTT. It translates to CASSASANTEAFF.

This rearrangement joins TRBV14 to TRBJ2-7, with TRBD1 as a possible D gene (6 bases). The germline gives CDR1 SGHDN, CDR2 FVKESK. The CDR3 loop spans 16 amino acids. Trimming removed 1 base from V and 2 bases from J, with 15 bases in between. The CDR3 region has the DNA TGTGCCAGCAGCCAAGGTAGGGGGTGGAAGCCCTACGAGCAGTACTTC. The encoded protein is CASSQGRGWKPYEQYF.

This chain uses TRBV18 with TRBJ2-3; D gene ambiguous. The CDR3 consists of 13 residues. Trimming took off 6 bases at V and 2 bases at J, with 9 bases between the two ends. The germline CDR1 and CDR2 sequences are KGHSH and LQKENI. The CDR3 sequence: CASSSYITDTQYF. In nucleotides, the CDR3 is TGTGCCAGCTCGTCCTATATCACAGATACGCAGTATTTT.

The chain recombines TRBV5-1 with TRBJ1-2, with 7 nucleotides matching TRBD1. The J segment lost 6 bases and the V segment lost 3 bases, leaving 14 bases of the junction unmatched. Germline values: CDR1 SGHRS, CDR2 YFSETQ. The CDR3 has 16 amino acids. The CDR3: CASSSGRGPSYHGYTF. The DNA of the CDR3 is TGCGCCAGCAGCTCGGGAAGGGGGCCCTCCTATCATGGCTACACCTTC.

The V gene is TRBV18, the J gene TRBJ2-7; D is possibly TRBD1 or TRBD2 (5 bases each). The CDR3 sequence is 13 residues long. The V end lost 3 bases, the J end lost 4 bases, and 10 bases lay between the germline ends. The germline CDR1 and CDR2 sequences are KGHSH and LQKENI. In DNA, the CDR3 is TGTGCCAGCTCACCGGGACGGGGATACGAGCAGTACTTC. Translated: CASSPGRGYEQYF.

The J gene is TRBJ2-2, the V gene TRBV20-1; 7 bases match TRBD2. The CDR3 has 15 amino acids. Trimming took 3 bases from V and 3 from J; bases not matched to a gene: 7. Germline V gene lookup returns CDR1 DFQATT and CDR2 SNEGSKA (reference sequence). The CDR3 bases are TGCAGTGCTAGTGGTGGGGCGGGGGACACCGGGGAGCTGTTTTTT. Amino acids: CSASGGAGDTGELFF.

The chain is built from TRBV5-1 and TRBJ2-7; perhaps TRBD1 as D (6 bases). This CDR3 is built from 16 residues. The germline V and J ends were trimmed by 0 bases and 0 bases, with 13 bases remaining between them. Per germline, CDR1 SGHRS and CDR2 YFSETQ. This CDR3 is CASSLGPGHSSYEQYF. Written as DNA, the CDR3 is TGCGCCAGCAGCTTGGGGCCGGGACACAGCTCCTACGAGCAGTACTTC.

The chain employs TRBV3-1 (or the pseudogene TRBV3-2) and TRBJ1-1; 7 bases fit TRBD1. The CDR3 loop spans 14 amino acids. Germline values: CDR1 LGHDT, CDR2 YNNKEL (reference sequence). Unmatched junction bases numbered 4, after V lost 3 bases and J lost 3 bases. The CDR3 nucleotides are TGTGCCAGCAGCCACCGGACAGGAGACACTGAAGCTTTCTTT. This encodes CASSHRTGDTEAFF.

This clone was seen only a few times. The V gene is TRBV12-3 or TRBV12-4, the J gene TRBJ1-2; TRBD1 might be the D (6 bases). CDR3 length: 12 residues. Trimming stripped 7 bases from V and 8 bases from J, with 14 bases between. CDR3 in DNA: TGTGCCAGCAATCAGGGGATAGGGGGCTACACCTTC. It codes for CASNQGIGGYTF.

The chain is built from TRBV28 and TRBJ1-1; 7 nucleotides match TRBD1. This CDR3 region has 16 residues. From germline, CDR1 is MDHEN and CDR2 SYDVKM. After removal of 6 bases from V and 4 bases from J, the junction contained 14 bases not matched to a gene. Written as DNA, the CDR3 is TGTGCCAGCAGCCCCGTGGCAGGGACAGTCGCCACTGAAGCTTTCTTT. Amino acid sequence: CASSPVAGTVATEAFF.

J is TRBJ1-6 and V is TRBV7-2; D may be TRBD1 (6 bases). V dropped 2 bases and J dropped 0 bases, with 11 bases sitting between them. This CDR3 is built from 17 residues. Germline V gene lookup returns CDR1 SGHTA and CDR2 FQGNSA. The CDR3 here is CASSLRGGGSYNSPLHF. In nucleotides, the CDR3 is TGTGCCAGCAGCTTAAGAGGGGGAGGCTCCTATAATTCACCCCTCCACTTT. The full variable domain, completed using reference TRBV7-2 and TRBJ1-6, is GAGVSQSPSNKVTEKGKDVELRCDPISGHTALYWYRQSLGQGLEFLIYFQGNSAPDKSGLPSDRFSAERTGGSVSTLTIQRTQQEDSAVYLCASSLRGGGSYNSPLHFGNGTRLTVT.

The genes are TRBV9 and TRBJ2-1, with TRBD2 matching 8 bases. Germline CDR1 and CDR2: SGDLS and YYNGEE. The CDR3 totals 16 residues. J gave up 0 bases and V 1 base, and 3 bases lay outside the gene matches. Written as DNA, the CDR3 is TGTGCCAGCAGCGTAAGGAGCGGGAGCTCCTACAATGAGCAGTTCTTC. Protein product: CASSVRSGSSYNEQFF.

The J gene is TRBJ1-5, the V gene TRBV19; D ambiguous. The V gene's germline CDR1 is LNHDA and CDR2 SQIVND (reference sequence). The CDR3 extends over 13 amino acids. The V gene lost 5 bases and the J gene lost 2 bases, with 7 bases spanning the gap. CDR3 region: CASSFGGNQPQHF. DNA of the CDR3: TGTGCCAGTAGTTTCGGGGGCAATCAGCCCCAGCATTTT.

This clone appeared a few times. The genes are TRBV6-5 and TRBJ1-3; D uncertain. The length of the CDR3 is 16 residues. Per the germline V gene, CDR1 is MNHEY and CDR2 is SVGAGI. Deletions cut 0 bases from V and 0 bases from J, with 9 bases between. The DNA for the CDR3 is TGTGCCAGCAGTTACTCGGTTAAAAGCTCTGGAAACACCATATATTTT. It codes for CASSYSVKSSGNTIYF.

The chain carries TRBV5-6 and TRBJ1-4, with TRBD1 matching 12 bases. The CDR3 contains 15 residues. Germline trimming cut 4 bases from V and 8 bases from J; bases unmatched to any gene: 6. Germline V CDR1 and CDR2: SGHDT, YYEEEE. The CDR3 nucleotides read TGTGCCAGCAGCCCCGGGGACAGGGGGCAAGAAAAACTGTTTTTT. Translation: CASSPGDRGQEKLFF.